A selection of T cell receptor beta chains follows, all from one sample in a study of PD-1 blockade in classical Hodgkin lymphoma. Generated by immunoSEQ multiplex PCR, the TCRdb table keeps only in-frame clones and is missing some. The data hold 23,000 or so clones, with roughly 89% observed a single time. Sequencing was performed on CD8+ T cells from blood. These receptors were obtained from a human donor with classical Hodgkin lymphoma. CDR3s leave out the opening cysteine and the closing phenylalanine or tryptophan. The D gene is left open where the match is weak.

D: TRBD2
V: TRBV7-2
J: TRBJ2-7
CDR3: ASNTNPGLVALGGYEQY

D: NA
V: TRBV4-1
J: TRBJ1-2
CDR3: ASSQGPREDYGYT

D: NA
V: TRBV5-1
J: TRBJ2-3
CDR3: ASSLELSTDTQY

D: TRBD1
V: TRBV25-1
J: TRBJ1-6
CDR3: ASSVPGQGLDSPLH

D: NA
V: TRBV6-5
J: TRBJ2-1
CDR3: ASSPDGNEQF

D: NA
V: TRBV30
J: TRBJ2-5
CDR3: AWSPQETQY

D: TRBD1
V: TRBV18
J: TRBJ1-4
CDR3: ASSLAGTENEKLF

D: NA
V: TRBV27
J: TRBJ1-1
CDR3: ASSLVFGNTEAF

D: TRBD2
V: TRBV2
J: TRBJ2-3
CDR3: ASRRPGGALHLEY

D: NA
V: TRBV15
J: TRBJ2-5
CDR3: ATSSEETQY

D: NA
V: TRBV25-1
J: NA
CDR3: ASSEIEGSEQY

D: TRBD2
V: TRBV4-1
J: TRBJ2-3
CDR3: ASSQDRAGSSTDTQY

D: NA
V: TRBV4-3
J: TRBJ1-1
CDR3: ASSQVHDRGRTEAF

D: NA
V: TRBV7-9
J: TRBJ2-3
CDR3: ASKPAFTSTDTQY

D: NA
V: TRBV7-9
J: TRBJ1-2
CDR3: ASSLPGTGYT

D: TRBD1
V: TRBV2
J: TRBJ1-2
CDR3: ASSPRPGQGGGYT

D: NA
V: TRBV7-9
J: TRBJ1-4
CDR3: ASSDPLQVTPT

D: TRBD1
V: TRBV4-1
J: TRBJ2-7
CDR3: ASSLGQGAREQY

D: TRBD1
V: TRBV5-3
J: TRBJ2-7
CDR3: AIPGQGVYEQY

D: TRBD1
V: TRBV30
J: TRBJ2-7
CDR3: AWKLQGVAYEQY